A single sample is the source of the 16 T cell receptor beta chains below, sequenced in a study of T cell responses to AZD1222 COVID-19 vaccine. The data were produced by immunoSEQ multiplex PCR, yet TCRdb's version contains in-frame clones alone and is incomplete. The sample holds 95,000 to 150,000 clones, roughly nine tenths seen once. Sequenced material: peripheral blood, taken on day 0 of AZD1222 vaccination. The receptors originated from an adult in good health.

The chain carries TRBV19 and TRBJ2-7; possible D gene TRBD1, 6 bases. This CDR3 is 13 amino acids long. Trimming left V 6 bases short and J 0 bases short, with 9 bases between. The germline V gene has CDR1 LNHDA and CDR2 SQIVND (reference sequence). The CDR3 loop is CASSDRTSYEQYF. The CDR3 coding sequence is TGTGCCAGTAGCGACAGGACCTCCTACGAGCAGTACTTC.

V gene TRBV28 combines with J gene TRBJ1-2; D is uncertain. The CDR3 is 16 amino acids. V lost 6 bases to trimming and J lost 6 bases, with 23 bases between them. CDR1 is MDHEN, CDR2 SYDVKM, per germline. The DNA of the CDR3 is TGTGCCAGCAGCGAAACGCGTCGGACCCCCGGCGATGGCTACACCTTC. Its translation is CASSETRRTPGDGYTF.

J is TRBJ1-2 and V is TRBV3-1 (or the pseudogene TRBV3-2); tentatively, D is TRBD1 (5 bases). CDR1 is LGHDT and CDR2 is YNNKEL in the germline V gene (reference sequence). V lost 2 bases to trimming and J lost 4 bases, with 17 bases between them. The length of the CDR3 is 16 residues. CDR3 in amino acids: CASSQWDDRDLYGYTF. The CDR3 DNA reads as TGTGCCAGCAGCCAATGGGACGACCGGGACCTCTATGGCTACACCTTC.

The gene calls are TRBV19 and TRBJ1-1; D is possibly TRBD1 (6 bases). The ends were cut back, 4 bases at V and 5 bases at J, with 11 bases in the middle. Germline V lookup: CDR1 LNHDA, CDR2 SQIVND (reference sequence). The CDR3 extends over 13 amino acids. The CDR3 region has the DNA TGTGCCAGTAGTAGCTTAAGGGGGACTGAAGCTTTCTTT. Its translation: CASSSLRGTEAFF.

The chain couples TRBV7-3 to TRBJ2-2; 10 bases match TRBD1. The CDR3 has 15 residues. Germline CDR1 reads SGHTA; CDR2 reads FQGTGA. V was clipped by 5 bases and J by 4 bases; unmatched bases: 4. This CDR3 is CASSLGTGVTGELFF. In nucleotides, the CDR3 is TGTGCCAGCAGCCTAGGGACAGGGGTCACCGGGGAGCTGTTTTTT. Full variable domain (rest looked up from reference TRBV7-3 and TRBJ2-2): GAGVSQTPSNKVTEKGKYVELRCDPISGHTALYWYRQSLGQGPEFLIYFQGTGAADDSGLPNDRFFAVRPEGSVSTLKIQRTERGDSAVYLCASSLGTGVTGELFFGEGSRLTVL.

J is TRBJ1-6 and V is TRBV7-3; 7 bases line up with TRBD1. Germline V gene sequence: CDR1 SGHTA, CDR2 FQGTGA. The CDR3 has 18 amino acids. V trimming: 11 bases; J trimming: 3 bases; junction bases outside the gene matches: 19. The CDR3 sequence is CAGPRVGDSTHYNSPLHF. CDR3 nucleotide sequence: TGTGCCGGACCACGCGTTGGGGACAGCACACACTATAATTCACCCCTCCACTTT.

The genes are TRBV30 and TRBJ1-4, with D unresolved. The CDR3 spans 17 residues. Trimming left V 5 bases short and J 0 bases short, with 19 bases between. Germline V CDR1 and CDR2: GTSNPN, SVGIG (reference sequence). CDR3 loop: CAWSTLDGRSTNEKLFF. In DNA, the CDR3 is TGTGCCTGGTCCACCCTCGACGGACGATCAACTAATGAAAAACTGTTTTTT.

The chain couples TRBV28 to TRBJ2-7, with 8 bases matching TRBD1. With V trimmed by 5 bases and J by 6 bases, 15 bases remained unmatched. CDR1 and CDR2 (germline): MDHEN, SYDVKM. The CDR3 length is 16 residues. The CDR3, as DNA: TGTGCCAGCAGTCAACTCGCAGGGGGCAATGAGCGCGAGCAGTACTTC. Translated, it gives CASSQLAGGNEREQYF.

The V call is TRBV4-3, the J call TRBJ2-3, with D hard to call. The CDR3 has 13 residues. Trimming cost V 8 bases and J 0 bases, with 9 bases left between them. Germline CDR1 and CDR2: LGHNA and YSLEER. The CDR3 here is CASGMTSTDTQYF. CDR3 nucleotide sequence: TGCGCCAGCGGCATGACTAGCACAGATACGCAGTATTTT.

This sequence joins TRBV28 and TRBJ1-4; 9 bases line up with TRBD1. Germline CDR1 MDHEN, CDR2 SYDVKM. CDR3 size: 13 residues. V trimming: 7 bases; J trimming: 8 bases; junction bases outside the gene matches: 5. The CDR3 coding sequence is TGTGCCAGCAACGACAGGGGGAAAGAAAAACTGTTTTTT. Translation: CASNDRGKEKLFF.

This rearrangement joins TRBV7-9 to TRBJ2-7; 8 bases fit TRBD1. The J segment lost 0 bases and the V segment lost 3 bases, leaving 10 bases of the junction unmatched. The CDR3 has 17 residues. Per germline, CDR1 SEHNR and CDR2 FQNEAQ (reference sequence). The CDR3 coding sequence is TGTGCCAGCAGCTTCATGGACAGGGACGAAAGCTCCTACGAGCAGTACTTC. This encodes CASSFMDRDESSYEQYF.

The CDR3 region is CASSQERGSSYEQYF. For the CDR3, the DNA is TGTGCCAGCAGCCAAGAGCGGGGGAGCTCCTACGAGCAGTACTTC. The gene calls are TRBV4-2 and TRBJ2-7, with 7 bases lining up with TRBD2. From germline, CDR1 is LGHNA and CDR2 YNFKEQ. V lost 0 bases to trimming and J lost 0 bases; unmatched junction nucleotides: 2. The CDR3 loop spans 15 amino acids.

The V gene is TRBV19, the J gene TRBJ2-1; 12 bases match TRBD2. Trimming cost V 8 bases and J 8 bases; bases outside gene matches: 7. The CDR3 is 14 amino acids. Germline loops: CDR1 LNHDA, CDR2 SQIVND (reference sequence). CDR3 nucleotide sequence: TGTGCCAGTTCCGGACTAGCGGGAAGTCATGAGCAGTTCTTC. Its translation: CASSGLAGSHEQFF.

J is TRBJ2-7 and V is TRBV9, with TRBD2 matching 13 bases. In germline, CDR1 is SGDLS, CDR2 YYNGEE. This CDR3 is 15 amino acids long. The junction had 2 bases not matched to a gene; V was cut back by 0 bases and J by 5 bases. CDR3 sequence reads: CASSVGTSGRNEQYF. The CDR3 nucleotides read TGTGCCAGCAGCGTAGGGACTAGCGGGAGAAACGAGCAGTACTTC.

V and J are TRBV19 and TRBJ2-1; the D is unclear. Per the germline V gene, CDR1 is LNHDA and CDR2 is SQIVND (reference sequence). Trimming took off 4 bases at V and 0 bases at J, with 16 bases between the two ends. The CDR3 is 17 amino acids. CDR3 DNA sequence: TGTGCCAGTAGTAACCCCGTGGCGCGAAGCTCCTACAATGAGCAGTTCTTC. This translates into CASSNPVARSSYNEQFF.

Written as DNA, the CDR3 is TGTGCCAGCAGTGACTCTGATCTTAACAGCAATCAGCCCCAGCATTTT. Encoded protein: CASSDSDLNSNQPQHF. This chain links TRBV6-4 with TRBJ1-5; D is unresolved. The V gene lost 0 bases and the J gene lost 1 base, with 10 bases spanning the gap. The CDR3 is 16 residues long. The germline V gene has CDR1 MRHNA and CDR2 SNTAGT.